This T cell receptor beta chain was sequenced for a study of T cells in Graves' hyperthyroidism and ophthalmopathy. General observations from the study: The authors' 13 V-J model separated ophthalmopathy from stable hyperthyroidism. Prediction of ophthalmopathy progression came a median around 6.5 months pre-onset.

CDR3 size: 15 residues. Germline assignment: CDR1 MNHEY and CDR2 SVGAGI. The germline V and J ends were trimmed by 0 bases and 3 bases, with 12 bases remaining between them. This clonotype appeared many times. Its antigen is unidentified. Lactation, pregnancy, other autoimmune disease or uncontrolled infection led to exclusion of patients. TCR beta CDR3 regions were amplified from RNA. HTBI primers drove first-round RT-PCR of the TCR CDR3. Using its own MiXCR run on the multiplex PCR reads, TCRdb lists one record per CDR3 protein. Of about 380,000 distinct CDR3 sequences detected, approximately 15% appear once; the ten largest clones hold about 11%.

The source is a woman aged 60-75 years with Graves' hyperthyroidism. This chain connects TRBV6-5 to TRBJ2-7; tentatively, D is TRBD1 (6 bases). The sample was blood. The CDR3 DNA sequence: TGTGCCAGCAGTTACTCGGCACAGGGTGGCTACGAGCAGTACTTC. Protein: CASSYSAQGGYEQYF.